This T cell receptor beta chain was retrieved from a study of T-cell memory formation after mild COVID-19. This clonotype was detected only a few times. TCRdb passed the 5' RACE reads through MiXCR, listing each CDR3 protein once. Of about 200,000 distinct CDR3 sequences in the sample, 9% to 10% are singletons; the top ten hold 3% to 4.5%. The TCR sequence derives from a man aged 18 to 35 who had mild COVID-19 (a few samples of this study predate the infection). Cell type and time point are not known. Sequenced input: PBMCs or a T cell subset sorted from them (not recorded which).

For the CDR3, the DNA is TGTGCCAGCGGTGCGGGGGGCCAGGAGACCCAGTACTTC. Translation: CASGAGGQETQYF. The chain has TRBV7-9 and TRBJ2-5, with 8 bases that match TRBD2. The CDR3 has 13 amino acids. CDR1 SEHNR and CDR2 FQNEAQ come from the germline V gene (reference sequence). The junction had 7 bases not matched to a gene; V was cut back by 8 bases and J by 5 bases.